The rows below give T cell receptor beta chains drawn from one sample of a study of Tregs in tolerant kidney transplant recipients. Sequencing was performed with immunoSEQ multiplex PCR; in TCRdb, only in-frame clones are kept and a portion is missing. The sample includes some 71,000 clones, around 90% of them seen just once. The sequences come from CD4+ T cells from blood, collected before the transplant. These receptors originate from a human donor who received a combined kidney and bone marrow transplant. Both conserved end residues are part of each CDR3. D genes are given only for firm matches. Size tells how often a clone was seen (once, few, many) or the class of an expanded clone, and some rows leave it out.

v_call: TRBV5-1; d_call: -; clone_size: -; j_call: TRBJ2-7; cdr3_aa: CASSLYGSREEQYF; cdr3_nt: TGCGCCAGCAGCTTGTACGGGAGTAGGGAAGAGCAGTACTTC
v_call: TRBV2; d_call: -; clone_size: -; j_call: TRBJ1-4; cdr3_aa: CASSIGGVGEKLFF; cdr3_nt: TGTGCCAGCAGCATTGGGGGCGTTGGGGAGAAACTGTTTTTT
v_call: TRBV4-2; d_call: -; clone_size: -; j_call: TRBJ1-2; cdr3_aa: CASSQDPGGNYGYTF; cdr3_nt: TGTGCCAGCAGCCAAGATCCGGGAGGAAACTATGGCTACACCTTC
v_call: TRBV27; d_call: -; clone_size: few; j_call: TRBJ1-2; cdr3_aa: CASSSRLTGRGYTF; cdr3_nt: TGTGCCAGCAGTTCCCGATTGACAGGCAGAGGCTACACCTTC
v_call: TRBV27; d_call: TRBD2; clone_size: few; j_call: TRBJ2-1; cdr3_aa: CASSRARTSGITEQFF; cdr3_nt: TGTGCCAGCAGTCGTGCTCGGACTAGCGGGATAACAGAGCAGTTCTTC
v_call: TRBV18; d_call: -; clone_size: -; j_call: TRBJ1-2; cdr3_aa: CASSPLTDNGYGYTF; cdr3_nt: TGTGCCAGCTCCCCGTTGACAGACAACGGCTATGGCTACACCTTC
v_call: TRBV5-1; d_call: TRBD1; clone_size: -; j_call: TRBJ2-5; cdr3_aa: CASSSPWDSQETQYF; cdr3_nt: TGCGCCAGCAGCTCTCCGTGGGACAGCCAAGAGACCCAGTACTTC
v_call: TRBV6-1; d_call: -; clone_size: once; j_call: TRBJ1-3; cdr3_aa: CASSETFWGGAPSSGNTIYF; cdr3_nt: TGTGCCAGCAGTGAGACCTTTTGGGGGGGAGCGCCGAGCTCTGGAAACACCATATATTTT
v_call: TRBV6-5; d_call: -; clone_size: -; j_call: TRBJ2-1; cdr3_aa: CASSSFWSSYNEQFF; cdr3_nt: TGTGCCAGCAGTTCGTTCTGGAGCTCCTACAATGAGCAGTTCTTC
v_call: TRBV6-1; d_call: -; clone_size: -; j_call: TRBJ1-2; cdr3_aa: CASSVRGALNYGYTF; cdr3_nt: TGTGCCAGCAGTGTTCGGGGGGCGCTGAACTATGGCTACACCTTC
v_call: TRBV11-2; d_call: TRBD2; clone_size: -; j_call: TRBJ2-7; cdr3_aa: CASSSGLAYEQYF; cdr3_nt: TGTGCCAGCAGCTCCGGACTAGCCTACGAGCAGTACTTC
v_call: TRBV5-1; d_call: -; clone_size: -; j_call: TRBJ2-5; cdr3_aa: CASSLEVRETQYF; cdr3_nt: TGCGCCAGCAGCTTGGAAGTGCGAGAGACCCAGTACTTC
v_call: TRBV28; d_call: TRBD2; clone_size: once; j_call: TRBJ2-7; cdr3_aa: CASSSHQTSADEQYF; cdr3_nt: TGTGCCAGCAGTTCTCACCAGACTAGCGCGGACGAGCAGTACTTC
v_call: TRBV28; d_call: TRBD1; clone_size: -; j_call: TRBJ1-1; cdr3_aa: CASSAGGAGAFF; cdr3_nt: TGTGCCAGCAGTGCAGGGGGCGCGGGGGCTTTCTTT
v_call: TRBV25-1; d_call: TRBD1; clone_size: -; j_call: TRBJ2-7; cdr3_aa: CASSEPGTGDPYEQYF; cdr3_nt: TGTGCCAGCAGTGAGCCGGGTACAGGGGACCCCTACGAGCAGTACTTC
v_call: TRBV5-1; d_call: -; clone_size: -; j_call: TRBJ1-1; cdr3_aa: CASSLVGGGATEAFF; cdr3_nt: TGCGCCAGCAGCTTGGTTGGAGGAGGTGCGACTGAAGCTTTCTTT
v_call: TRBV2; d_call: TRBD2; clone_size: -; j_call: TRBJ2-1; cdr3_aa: CAAAALAGYNEQFF; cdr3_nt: TGTGCCGCAGCTGCACTAGCGGGCTACAATGAGCAGTTCTTC
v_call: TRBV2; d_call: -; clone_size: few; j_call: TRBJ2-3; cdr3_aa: CASSNRQSSTDTQYF; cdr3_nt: TGTGCCAGCAGTAATAGACAATCTAGCACAGATACGCAGTATTTT
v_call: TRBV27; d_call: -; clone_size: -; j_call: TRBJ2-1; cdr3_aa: CASSSPSPEAEQFF; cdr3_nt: TGTGCCAGCAGTTCGCCGTCCCCAGAGGCTGAGCAGTTCTTC
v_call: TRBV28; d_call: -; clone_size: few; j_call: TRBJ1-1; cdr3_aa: CASNPPDTEAFF; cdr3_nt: TGTGCCAGCAATCCCCCCGACACTGAAGCTTTCTTT
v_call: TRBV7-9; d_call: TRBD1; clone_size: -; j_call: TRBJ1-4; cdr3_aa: CASSLTGGVEKLFF; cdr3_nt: TGTGCCAGCAGCTTAACAGGGGGAGTAGAAAAACTGTTTTTT
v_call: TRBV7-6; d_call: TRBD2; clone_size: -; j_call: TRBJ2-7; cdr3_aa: CASSLNPGLAGEQYF; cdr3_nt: TGTGCCAGCAGCTTAAACCCGGGACTAGCGGGTGAGCAGTACTTC
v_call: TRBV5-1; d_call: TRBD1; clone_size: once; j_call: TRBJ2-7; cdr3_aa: CASSSAGSRKTGGRYEQYF; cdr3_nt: TGCGCCAGCAGCTCGGCGGGTTCGCGGAAAACAGGGGGCAGGTACGAGCAGTACTTC
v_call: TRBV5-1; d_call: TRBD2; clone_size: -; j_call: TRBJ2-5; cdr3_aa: CASRGLAGEQETQYF; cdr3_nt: TGCGCCAGCCGTGGACTAGCGGGAGAACAAGAGACCCAGTACTTC
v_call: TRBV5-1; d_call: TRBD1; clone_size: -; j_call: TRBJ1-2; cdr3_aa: CASSSEPGQIYGYTF; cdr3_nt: TGCGCCAGCAGCTCCGAACCGGGACAGATCTATGGCTACACCTTC
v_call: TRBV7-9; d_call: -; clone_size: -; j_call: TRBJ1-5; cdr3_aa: CASSPYGGSNQPQHF; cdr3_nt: TGTGCCAGCAGCCCCTACGGGGGTAGCAATCAGCCCCAGCATTTT
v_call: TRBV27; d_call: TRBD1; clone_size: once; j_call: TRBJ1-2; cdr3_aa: CASSSGTGFGYTF; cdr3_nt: TGTGCCAGCAGTTCCGGGACAGGGTTTGGCTACACCTTC
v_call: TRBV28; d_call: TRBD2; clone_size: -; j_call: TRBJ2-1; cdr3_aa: CASSFVGLAAYQFF; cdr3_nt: TGTGCCAGCAGTTTCGTGGGACTAGCGGCATATCAGTTCTTC